A single sample is the source of the 26 T cell receptor beta chains below, sequenced in a study of tumor-infiltrating lymphocytes in primary liver carcinoma. A constant-region primer served to make TCR beta cDNA from about 500 ng total RNA. It was through three nested multiplex PCR rounds of slightly modified ARM-PCR that TCR beta libraries arose. TRBV1-TRBV30 forward primers paired with a C-beta reverse primer were used in the first two PCR rounds, which ran about 11 cycles each. One entry per CDR3 protein results from TCRdb running MiXCR on the multiplex PCR reads. The table records approximately 320,000 distinct CDR3 sequences, about 50% of them present only once. The researchers obtained blood RNA from unsorted whole blood and also extracted germline DNA. The sample taken for sequencing was peripheral blood. These receptors were taken from a woman aged 25 to 39 with primary liver carcinoma and hepatitis B virus infection.

The table lists this clonotype with many counts. This chain uses TRBV6-1 with TRBJ2-7; D tentatively reads TRBD1 or TRBD2 (6 bases each). Looked up from germline, CDR1 is MNHNS and CDR2 is SASEGT. The CDR3 is 14 amino acids. Trimming took 2 bases from V and 4 from J, leaving 12 bases between them. CDR3 amino acids: CASSEIQGGYEQYF. CDR3 sequence (DNA): TGTGCCAGCAGTGAAATACAAGGGGGGTACGAGCAGTACTTC.

The J gene is TRBJ2-7, the V gene TRBV28; 9 nucleotides match TRBD1. CDR1 is MDHEN, CDR2 SYDVKM, per germline. With 3 bases clipped from V and 3 bases from J, the junction kept 3 bases outside the gene matches. There are 14 residues in the CDR3. As DNA, the CDR3 is TGTGCCAGCAGTTTGGACAGGGGATACTACGAGCAGTACTTC. As protein: CASSLDRGYYEQYF.

Notes on this clonotype: This may be a read error: a much more frequent sequence differs by one nucleotide. The chain couples TRBV6-2 or TRBV6-3 to TRBJ2-2; D uncertain. The germline gives CDR1 MNHEY, CDR2 SVGEGT. This CDR3 has 12 amino acids. The CDR3 DNA is TGTACCAGCAGCTCAAACACCGGGGAGCTGTTTTTT. This translates into CTSSSNTGELFF.

On this clonotype itself: Since no conserved phenylalanine or tryptophan closes the CDR3, a read error is the likely cause. The chain joins TRBV14 to TRBJ2-3; D ambiguous. The length of the CDR3 is 13 residues. V lost 5 bases and J lost 2, with 8 bases in between. From germline, CDR1 is SGHDN and CDR2 FVKESK. In nucleotides, the CDR3 is TGTGCCAGCAGCACCCCGAACACAGATACGCAGTATTCT. It encodes CASSTPNTDTQYS.

This clonotype was counted many times. The V call is TRBV11-1, the J call TRBJ2-3; the D gene is possibly TRBD1 (5 bases). Deletions cut 5 bases from V and 4 bases from J, with 16 bases between. This CDR3 region has 15 residues. Germline assignment: CDR1 SGHAT and CDR2 FQDESV (reference sequence). This CDR3 reads CASSSGAAWADTQYF. The CDR3 DNA sequence: TGTGCCAGCAGCAGTGGGGCCGCCTGGGCAGATACGCAGTATTTT.

The chain couples TRBV4-3 to TRBJ2-1; 7 positions agree with TRBD1. Trimming at V came to 8 bases and at J to 4 bases, leaving 8 bases not matched to a gene. Germline CDR1 LGHNA, CDR2 YSLEER. The CDR3 contains 14 residues. The DNA for the CDR3 is TGCGCCAGCTCCAGGTTGGGACAGTACAATGAGCAGTTCTTC. This gives the protein CASSRLGQYNEQFF.

In this sample, this clonotype turned up many times. The chain combines TRBV11-2 with TRBJ2-1, with 8 bases that match TRBD2. Losses at the gene ends were 1 base for V and 10 bases for J; bases not matched to a gene: 9. The V gene's germline CDR1 is SGHAT and CDR2 FQNNGV. The CDR3 sequence is 15 residues long. The CDR3 coding sequence is TGTGCCAGCAGCTTAGCGCCTGGACTAGCCGTCGAGCAGTTCTTC. Translated, it gives CASSLAPGLAVEQFF.

The V gene is TRBV28, the J gene TRBJ2-1; weak D call: TRBD2 (6 bases). Looked up from germline, CDR1 is MDHEN and CDR2 is SYDVKM. Trimming took 3 bases from V and 10 from J, leaving 19 bases between them. This CDR3 contains 15 residues. CDR3 bases: TGTGCCAGCAGTTTCACGGGTAGCGGAGTCATCGAGCAGTTCTTC. It specifies CASSFTGSGVIEQFF.

This clonotype was counted a single time. This may be a read error: a much more frequent sequence differs by one nucleotide. This rearrangement joins TRBV6-5 to TRBJ2-1; TRBD2 agrees at 13 bases. V shed 7 bases and J 6 bases; nucleotides not matched to a gene: 6. CDR1 MNHEY and CDR2 SVGAGI come from the germline V gene. The CDR3 has 15 amino acids. In DNA form, the CDR3 reads TGTGCCAGCATTACTAGCGGGAGGGCGGGCAATGAGCAGTTCTTC. Translated: CASITSGRAGNEQFF.

This clonotype was counted between two and nine times. The chain has TRBV14 and TRBJ2-5; 9 positions agree with TRBD1. With V trimmed by 4 bases and J by 4 bases, 7 bases remained unmatched. Germline CDR1 reads SGHDN; CDR2 reads FVKESK. The CDR3 is 15 residues long. This chain's CDR3 is CASSPNTGGGETQYF. The CDR3 nucleotides read TGTGCCAGCAGCCCAAATACAGGGGGCGGAGAGACCCAGTACTTC.

The V call is TRBV24-1, the J call TRBJ2-7, with 7 nucleotides matching TRBD1. Per germline, CDR1 KGHDR and CDR2 SFDVKD. This CDR3 is 16 amino acids long. The J segment lost 4 bases and the V segment lost 1 base, leaving 9 bases of the junction unmatched. The chain's CDR3 is CATSDFDRDGRYEQYF. The CDR3 DNA reads as TGTGCCACCAGTGATTTCGACAGGGACGGAAGGTACGAGCAGTACTTC.

Turning to this clonotype: A much larger clone lies a single base off, so this may be a read error. The chain couples TRBV6-1 to TRBJ2-1, with 10 bases identical to TRBD2. The junction had 14 bases not matched to a gene; V was cut back by 7 bases and J by 8 bases. CDR1 MNHNS and CDR2 SASEGT come from the germline V gene. The CDR3 runs 16 residues. CDR3 DNA: TGTGCCAGCAACGGGCGAGCGGGAGGGCCCGGGCATGAGCAGTTCTTC. Protein product: CASNGRAGGPGHEQFF.

Turning to this clonotype: One base away lies a much larger clone, so this may be a sequencing read error. V usage is TRBV12-3 or TRBV12-4 and J usage is TRBJ2-5, with TRBD1 identical over 7 bases. The CDR3 is made up of 15 amino acids. J gave up 0 bases and V 8 bases, and 9 bases lay outside the gene matches. Written as DNA, the CDR3 is TGTGCCAGCGGTCTCTCGACAGGGTACCAAGAGACCCAGTACTTC. Its protein product is CASGLSTGYQETQYF.

Of note for this clonotype: It is likely a read error, because the conserved phenylalanine at the end of the CDR3 is missing. The rearrangement uses TRBV12-3 or TRBV12-4 and TRBJ1-1; D ambiguous. This CDR3 comprises 14 residues. The V end lost 4 bases, the J end lost 2 bases, and 11 bases lay between the germline ends. The DNA for the CDR3 is TGTGCCAGCAGTTACAAGCATCTCAACACTGAAGCTTTCGTT. Residues: CASSYKHLNTEAFV.

This clonotype was detected many times. The genes are TRBV12-3 or TRBV12-4 and TRBJ2-1; the D gene is possibly TRBD2 (5 bases). V dropped 7 bases and J dropped 0 bases, with 10 bases sitting between them. The CDR3 covers 14 residues. The CDR3 region is CASIRGSSYNEQFF. Here the CDR3 DNA reads TGTGCCAGCATTAGAGGGAGCTCCTACAATGAGCAGTTCTTC.

Concerning this clonotype itself: A much bigger clone sits one base away, suggesting this may be a read error. The V and J genes are TRBV6-2 or TRBV6-3 and TRBJ2-1; D is ambiguous. Germline CDR1 is MNHEY and CDR2 is SVGEGT. CDR3 length: 16 residues. Trimming pared 7 bases from V and 4 bases from J, leaving 20 bases between. DNA of the CDR3: TGTGCCAGCAATACCCTCCCGCGTTTCGATTACAATGAGCAGTTCTTC. It translates to CASNTLPRFDYNEQFF.

A remark on this clonotype: A much larger clone is a single base away; this may be a read error. The chain recombines TRBV6-1 with TRBJ2-7, with a weak D call TRBD1 (6 bases). This CDR3 has 15 amino acids. Germline V gives CDR1 MNHNS, CDR2 SASEGT. The CDR3 DNA is TGTGCCAGCAGTGAAGGGACAGCTAGCTCCAACGAGCAGTACTTC. It is translated as CASSEGTASSNEQYF.

About this clonotype: Being one base from a much bigger clone, this may be a read error. This chain connects TRBV29-1 to TRBJ2-5; D is perhaps TRBD1 (7 bases). Germline V CDR1 and CDR2: SQVTM, ANQGSEA. This CDR3 has 13 amino acids. The DNA for the CDR3 is TGCAGTGCGAAAACAGGGGTGGGAGGGACCCAGTACTTC. It translates to CSAKTGVGGTQYF.

A note on this clonotype: This may be a read error: a much more frequent sequence differs by one nucleotide. It is likely a read error, because the conserved phenylalanine at the end of the CDR3 is missing. The chain combines TRBV6-5 with TRBJ2-2; unclear D gene. V was trimmed by 6 bases and J by 4 bases, leaving 12 bases between them. This CDR3 contains 14 residues. CDR1 is MNHEY, CDR2 SVGAGI, per germline. In nucleotides, the CDR3 is TGTGCCAGCAGGCCCCAACAACCCACCGGGGAGCTGTTTGTT. Amino acid sequence: CASRPQQPTGELFV.

This chain joins TRBV29-1 and TRBJ2-2; 12 bases match TRBD1. The CDR3 runs 17 residues. Germline V gene sequence: CDR1 SQVTM, CDR2 ANQGSEA. After removal of 1 base from V and 12 bases from J, the junction contained 15 bases not matched to a gene. CDR3 nucleotide sequence: TGCAGCGTTGAAGTGTTGGGACAGGGGGCGCTCACGGGGAAGCTGTTTTTT. Protein: CSVEVLGQGALTGKLFF.

As for this clonotype: A read error is possible here, since a much larger clone lies one base away. The CDR3, as DNA: TGCAGCGTGCAGGGGGGATGGAATGAGCAGATCTTC. Translation: CSVQGGWNEQIF. V usage is TRBV29-1 and J usage is TRBJ2-1; the D gene is possibly TRBD1 (7 bases). CDR1 and CDR2 from the germline V gene are SQVTM and ANQGSEA. The CDR3 sequence is 12 residues long.

This clonotype was picked up one time. Compared with germline, one end of the junction differs, possibly owing to a read error. The chain links TRBV6-1 to TRBJ2-4, with 8 bases that match TRBD1. The CDR3 covers 14 residues. The germline gives CDR1 MNHNS, CDR2 SASEGT. CDR3 sequence (DNA): TGTACCAGTAGTCTGACAGGGGCCACGGGCATTCAGTACTTC. This gives the protein CTSSLTGATGIQYF.

The chain is built from TRBV6-6 and TRBJ1-1, with 7 bases matching TRBD1. The CDR3 is made up of 14 amino acids. Germline V CDR1 and CDR2: MNHNY, SVGAGI (reference sequence). V trimming: 5 bases; J trimming: 3 bases; junction bases outside the gene matches: 6. CDR3 in amino acids: CASSTPGGDTEAFF. In DNA, the CDR3 is TGTGCCAGCAGTACCCCAGGGGGGGACACTGAAGCTTTCTTT.

In the case of this clonotype: A much larger clone lies a single base off, so this may be a read error. V and J are TRBV4-3 and TRBJ2-2, with TRBD2 matching 9 bases. The germline V gene encodes CDR1 LGHNA and CDR2 YSLEER. Trimming at V came to 3 bases and at J to 4 bases, leaving 3 bases not matched to a gene. The CDR3 is 15 amino acids. The chain's CDR3 is CASSHEGLATGELFF. CDR3 coding DNA: TGCGCCAGCAGCCACGAGGGACTAGCCACCGGGGAGCTGTTTTTT.

The chain's CDR3 is CAISYGTGVDEQYF. The DNA for the CDR3 is TGTGCCATCAGCTACGGGACAGGGGTCGACGAGCAGTACTTC. V is TRBV10-3 and J is TRBJ2-7, with 10 bases matching TRBD1. This CDR3 has 14 residues. J gave up 5 bases and V 6 bases, and 7 bases lay outside the gene matches. From germline, CDR1 is ENHRY and CDR2 SYGVKD.

As concerns this clonotype: A much larger clonotype is one base distant, so this may be a read error. The V gene is TRBV7-9, the J gene TRBJ2-1; either TRBD1 or TRBD2 may supply D (5 bases each). The V end was cut by 7 bases, the J end by 5 bases, with 18 bases between. The CDR3 spans 15 residues. Per germline, CDR1 SEHNR and CDR2 FQNEAQ (reference sequence). The CDR3 sequence: CASTQSGPLNNEQFF. The CDR3 DNA is TGTGCCAGCACCCAATCGGGACCCCTAAACAATGAGCAGTTCTTC. Based on the CDR3 plus reference TRBV7-9 and TRBJ2-1, the full variable domain is DTGVSQNPRHKITKRGQNVTFRCDPISEHNRLYWYRQTLGQGPEFLTYFQNEAQLEKSRLLSDRFSAERPKGSFSTLEIQRTEQGDSAMYLCASTQSGPLNNEQFFGPGTRLTVL.